The T cell receptor (beta chain) described here comes from a study of blood T cell repertoires in COVID-19. Study summary: In each case, the material was cDNA or gDNA derived from T cells, B-cell-depleted T cells, or PBMCs.

Germline loops: CDR1 MNHNS, CDR2 SASEGT. The CDR3 contains 14 residues. With 3 bases clipped from V and 8 bases from J, the junction kept 9 bases outside the gene matches. In the original processing: Amplification with reference gene primers provided the estimates of nucleated cell counts. Data came from immunoSEQ multiplex PCR; TCRdb stores just in-frame clones and leaves some out. The DNA was the basis for D and trimming; V, J and clone size are from that table. The sample has 150,000 or so clones, just under 95% seen once. The specimen sequenced was peripheral blood. This TCR was recovered from a woman aged 50 to 65 with acute or convalescent COVID-19. The chain joins TRBV6-1 to TRBJ1-2, with 7 bases that match TRBD1. The CDR3 reads CASSDGGGATGYTF. CDR3 DNA: TGTGCCAGCAGTGATGGAGGGGGCGCAACCGGCTACACCTTC.